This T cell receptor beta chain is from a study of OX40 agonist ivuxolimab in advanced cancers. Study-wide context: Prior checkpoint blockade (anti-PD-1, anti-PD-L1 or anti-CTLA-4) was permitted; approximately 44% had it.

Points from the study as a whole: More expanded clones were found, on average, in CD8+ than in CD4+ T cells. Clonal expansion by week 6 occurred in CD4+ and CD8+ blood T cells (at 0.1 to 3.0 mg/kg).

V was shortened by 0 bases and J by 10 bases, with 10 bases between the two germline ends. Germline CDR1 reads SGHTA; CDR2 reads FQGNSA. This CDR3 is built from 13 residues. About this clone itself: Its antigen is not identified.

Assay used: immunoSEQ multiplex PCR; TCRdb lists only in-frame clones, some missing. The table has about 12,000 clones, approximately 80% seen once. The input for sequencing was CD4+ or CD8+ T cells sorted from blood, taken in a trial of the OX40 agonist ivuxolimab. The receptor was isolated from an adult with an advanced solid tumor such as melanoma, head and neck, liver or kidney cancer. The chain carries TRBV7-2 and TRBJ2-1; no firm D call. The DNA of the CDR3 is TGTGCCAGCAGCTTAGCGCTGGGGAACGAGCAGTTCTTC. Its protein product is CASSLALGNEQFF. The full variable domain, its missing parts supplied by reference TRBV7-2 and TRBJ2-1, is GAGVSQSPSNKVTEKGKDVELRCDPISGHTALYWYRQSLGQGLEFLIYFQGNSAPDKSGLPSDRFSAERTGGSVSTLTIQRTQQEDSAVYLCASSLALGNEQFFGPGTRLTVL.